One and the same sample provided the 13 T cell receptor beta chains below, sequenced in a study of T cell responses to AZD1222 COVID-19 vaccine (dated by TCRdb to the early 2020s). In light of the paper, this sample's time point label describes: about 28 days (+/-7) after the second vaccine dose. Receptors were amplified or captured by the immunoSEQ multiplex PCR assay. TCRdb limited this immuneACCESS table to in-frame rearrangements with V and J called. A share of clones is missing; checked studies link under half to unresolved V genes, and the rest is unexplained. Here the sample has 150,000 to 200,000 clones; about 90% occur a single time. The ten largest clonotypes hold approximately 1.1% of the sample. The sample consisted of peripheral blood, taken 28 days after the second AZD1222 dose. These receptors were collected from an adult who received the AZD1222 COVID-19 vaccine.

The genes are TRBV5-5 and TRBJ2-1, with 13 bases fitting TRBD2. The germline gives CDR1 SGHKS, CDR2 YYEKEE (reference sequence). This CDR3 contains 19 residues. The V and J ends lost 3 bases and 3 bases, in that order; junction bases with no gene match: 12. CDR3 coding DNA: TGTGCCAGCAGCTCCGGGACTAGCGGGGCTGCGGGGGTCTACAATGAGCAGTTCTTC. It specifies CASSSGTSGAAGVYNEQFF. Together with reference TRBV5-5 and TRBJ2-1, the CDR3 gives the full variable domain: DAGVTQSPTHLIKTRGQQVTLRCSPISGHKSVSWYQQVLGQGPQFIFQYYEKEERGRGNFPDRFSARQFPNYSSELNVNALLLGDSALYLCASSSGTSGAAGVYNEQFFGPGTRLTVL.

V and J are TRBV11-2 and TRBJ2-2; the D gene is possibly TRBD1 (5 bases). Looked up from germline, CDR1 is SGHAT and CDR2 is FQNNGV. Deletions cut 2 bases from V and 1 base from J, with 11 bases between. The CDR3 contains 16 residues. The CDR3 is CASSLTARENTGELFF. CDR3 DNA: TGTGCCAGCAGCTTAACCGCCAGGGAGAACACCGGGGAGCTGTTTTTT.

This rearrangement joins TRBV7-2 to TRBJ1-5; tentatively, D is TRBD1 (6 bases). V gave up 1 base and J gave up 3 bases, with 19 bases separating them. CDR3 length: 18 residues. CDR1 and CDR2 from the germline V gene are SGHTA and FQGNSA. The CDR3 nucleotides are TGTGCCAGCAGCTTAGATTGGGGGCTCAGTGATATCAATCAGCCCCAGCATTTT. Translation gives CASSLDWGLSDINQPQHF.

The chain uses TRBV24-1 and TRBJ2-1; weak D call: TRBD1 (5 bases). The CDR3 has 13 residues. The V end lost 4 bases, the J end lost 6 bases, and 9 bases lay between the germline ends. Germline values: CDR1 KGHDR, CDR2 SFDVKD. CDR3: CATSEGAVNEQFF. The CDR3, as DNA: TGTGCCACCAGTGAAGGGGCGGTCAATGAGCAGTTCTTC.

The count of this clone is one. This chain connects TRBV10-3 to TRBJ1-2, with TRBD1 identical over 8 bases. Germline CDR1 is ENHRY and CDR2 is SYGVKD. Trimming at V came to 5 bases and at J to 5 bases, leaving 4 bases not matched to a gene. The CDR3 extends over 13 amino acids. The CDR3 DNA reads as TGTGCCATCAGTTCGGACAGGGATTATGGCTACACCTTC. Encoded protein: CAISSDRDYGYTF.

This clone has only one observation. The J gene is TRBJ1-6, the V gene TRBV6-5; D is unclear. This CDR3 is built from 12 residues. Between the trimmed V and J ends, which lost 4 bases and 7 bases, there was a span of 5 bases. Germline V gene sequence: CDR1 MNHEY, CDR2 SVGAGI. The CDR3 spells CASSFRNSPLHF. CDR3 coding DNA: TGTGCCAGCAGTTTTAGGAATTCACCCCTCCACTTT.

The chain uses TRBV19 and TRBJ1-1; a weak D match, TRBD1 (6 bases). CDR1 and CDR2 (germline): LNHDA, SQIVND (reference sequence). With 9 bases removed from V and 11 bases from J, the gap between germline ends came to 16 bases. The CDR3 is 11 residues long. The CDR3, as DNA: TGTGCCAGGAAAAAACAGGGAAAGGCTTTCTTT. It is translated as CARKKQGKAFF.

The chain links TRBV19 to TRBJ1-5, with TRBD1 as a possible D gene (6 bases). Germline lookup yields CDR1 LNHDA and CDR2 SQIVND (reference sequence). Trimming removed 3 bases from V and 8 bases from J, with 20 bases in between. The CDR3 is 16 amino acids. This CDR3 reads CASSISPHRVKEPQHF. As DNA, the CDR3 is TGTGCCAGTAGTATTTCCCCTCACAGGGTAAAGGAGCCCCAGCATTTT.

J is TRBJ1-1 and V is TRBV7-9, with D hard to call. Germline V CDR1 and CDR2: SEHNR, FQNEAQ (reference sequence). Trimming shortened V by 7 bases and J by 8 bases, and 20 bases separated the two germline ends. CDR3 length: 14 amino acids. The DNA of the CDR3 is TGTGCCAGCACCCTCGTTTGGGTCTGGGAGGAAGCTTTCTTT. It specifies CASTLVWVWEEAFF.

The chain carries TRBV21-1 and TRBJ2-7; the table calls TRBD1, which could not be checked here. TRBV21-1 corresponds to a pseudogene. The CDR3 runs 14 residues. The CDR3 bases are TGTGCCAGCAACCGGACAGGGGCGGACTACGAGCAGTACTTC. Translated: CASNRTGADYEQYF.

The chain recombines TRBV5-5 with TRBJ1-2; D not certain. Germline-derived CDR1 and CDR2 are SGHKS and YYEKEE (reference sequence). V dropped 0 bases and J dropped 8 bases, with 17 bases sitting between them. The CDR3 has 15 residues. The DNA for the CDR3 is TGTGCCAGCAGCTTGGCCGGCCGTGGATTTTACGGCTACACCTTC. It yields the protein CASSLAGRGFYGYTF.

The chain carries TRBV3-1 (or the pseudogene TRBV3-2) and TRBJ2-5; 7 bases align to TRBD1. The CDR3 spans 13 residues. J was trimmed by 3 bases and V by 8 bases; bases with no gene match: 6. The germline CDR1 and CDR2 sequences are LGHDT and YNNKEL (reference sequence). The CDR3 protein is CASHRQGEETQYF. The CDR3 DNA reads as TGTGCCAGCCACCGACAGGGAGAAGAGACCCAGTACTTC.

The V call is TRBV6-5, the J call TRBJ1-2; 9 bases fit TRBD1. CDR3 size: 15 residues. Per the germline V gene, CDR1 is MNHEY and CDR2 is SVGAGI. Trimming at V came to 6 bases and at J to 8 bases, leaving 13 bases not matched to a gene. CDR3 coding DNA: TGTGCCAGCAGGGACACCGGGACAGGGCTATTAGGCTACACCTTC. Its translation is CASRDTGTGLLGYTF.